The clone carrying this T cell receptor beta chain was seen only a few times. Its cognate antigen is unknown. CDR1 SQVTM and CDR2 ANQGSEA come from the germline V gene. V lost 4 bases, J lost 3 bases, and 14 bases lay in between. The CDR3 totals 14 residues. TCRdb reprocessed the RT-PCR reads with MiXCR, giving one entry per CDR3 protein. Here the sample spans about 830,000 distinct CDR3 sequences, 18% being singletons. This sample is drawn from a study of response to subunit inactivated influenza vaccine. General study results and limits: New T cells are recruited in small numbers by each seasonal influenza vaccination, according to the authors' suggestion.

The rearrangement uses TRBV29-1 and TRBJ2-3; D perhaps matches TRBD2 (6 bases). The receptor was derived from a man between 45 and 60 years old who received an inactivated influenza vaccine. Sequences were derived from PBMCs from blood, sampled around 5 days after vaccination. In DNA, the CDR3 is TGCAGCGTTGTACCGGGGGTCGGGACAGATACGCAGTATTTT. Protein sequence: CSVVPGVGTDTQYF.